The 5 T cell receptor beta chains given below trace back to one sample, sequenced in a study of cytomegalovirus exposure and HLA in healthy donors. Data came from immunoSEQ multiplex PCR; TCRdb stores just in-frame clones and leaves some out. The sample lists under 400,000 clones, about nine tenths occurring once. The specimen was PBMCs. These receptors all stem from a woman under 30 in good health and CMV-seronegative.

The chain joins TRBV29-1 to TRBJ2-7, with D tentatively TRBD1 (6 bases). V shed 0 bases and J shed 1 base, with 16 bases lying between them. Germline CDR1 and CDR2: SQVTM and ANQGSEA. The CDR3 has 16 residues. The CDR3: CSVEETTGSRSYEQYF. CDR3 nucleotides: TGCAGCGTTGAAGAAACGACAGGTTCTAGGTCCTACGAGCAGTACTTC.

The chain couples TRBV6-5 to TRBJ1-2; 8 nucleotides match TRBD1. The CDR3 runs to 13 residues. Trimming took 5 bases from V and 4 from J; bases not matched to a gene: 3. Germline CDR1 is MNHEY and CDR2 is SVGAGI. CDR3 residues: CASSQDRGYGYTF. In DNA form, the CDR3 reads TGTGCCAGCAGTCAAGACAGGGGCTATGGCTACACCTTC.

The count of this clone is one. The V and J genes are TRBV15 and TRBJ2-1; 7 bases match TRBD1. The germline V gene encodes CDR1 LNHNV and CDR2 YYDKDF (reference sequence). Losses at the gene ends were 5 bases for V and 3 bases for J; bases not matched to a gene: 10. This CDR3 comprises 16 residues. The CDR3, as DNA: TGTGCCACCAGCGATCCCGGGACAGACCGCTACAATGAGCAGTTCTTC. Protein product: CATSDPGTDRYNEQFF.

J is TRBJ1-2 and V is TRBV7-9; TRBD1 matches at 7 bases. The CDR3 has 17 amino acids. With V trimmed by 1 base and J by 2 bases, 10 bases remained unmatched. Per germline, CDR1 SEHNR and CDR2 FQNEAQ (reference sequence). As DNA, the CDR3 is TGTGCCAGCAGCTTAGTCCGCGAGACAGGGCCCAACTATGGCTACACCTTC. Translating it yields CASSLVRETGPNYGYTF.

The genes are TRBV30 and TRBJ1-5; D gene uncertain. V lost 4 bases and J lost 0, with 16 bases in between. The CDR3 totals 16 residues. Germline V CDR1 and CDR2: GTSNPN, SVGIG (reference sequence). In nucleotides, the CDR3 is TGTGCCTGGATGCCCCCCGGGAACCATAGCAATCAGCCCCAGCATTTT. Translated, it gives CAWMPPGNHSNQPQHF.